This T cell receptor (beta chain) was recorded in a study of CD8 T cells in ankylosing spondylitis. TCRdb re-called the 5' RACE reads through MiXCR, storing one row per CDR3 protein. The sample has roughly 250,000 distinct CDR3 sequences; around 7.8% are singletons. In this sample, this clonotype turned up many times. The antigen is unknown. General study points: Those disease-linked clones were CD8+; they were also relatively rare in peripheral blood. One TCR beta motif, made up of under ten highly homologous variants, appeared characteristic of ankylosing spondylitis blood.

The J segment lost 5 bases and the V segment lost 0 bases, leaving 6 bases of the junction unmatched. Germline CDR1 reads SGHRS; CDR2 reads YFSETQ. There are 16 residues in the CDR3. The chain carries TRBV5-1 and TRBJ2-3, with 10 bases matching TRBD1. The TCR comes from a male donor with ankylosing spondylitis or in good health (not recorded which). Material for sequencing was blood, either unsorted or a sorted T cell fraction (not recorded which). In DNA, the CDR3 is TGCGCCAGCAGCTTGGGACAGGGGGCGCCCCAAGATACGCAGTATTTT. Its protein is CASSLGQGAPQDTQYF. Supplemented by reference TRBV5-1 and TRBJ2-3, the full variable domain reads KAGVTQTPRYLIKTRGQQVTLSCSPISGHRSVSWYQQTPGQGLQFLFEYFSETQRNKGNFPGRFSGRQFSNSRSEMNVSTLELGDSALYLCASSLGQGAPQDTQYFGPGTRLTVL.